The rows below give T cell receptor beta chains drawn from one sample of a study of cytomegalovirus exposure and HLA in healthy donors. Sequencing used immunoSEQ multiplex PCR; TCRdb keeps in-frame clones, though not all of them. The sample yields about 180,000 clones, less than 85% seen once. The sequencing sample was made of PBMCs. The source of these receptors is a man aged 18 to 29 in good health and CMV-seronegative. Both conserved end residues are part of each CDR3. A D gene is named only where the DNA matches it firmly. The size field is filled for only some rows; it gives once, few, many or a size class.

j_gene,d_gene,abundance,v_gene,CDR3nt,CDR3aa
TRBJ2-7,TRBD2,few,TRBV19,TGTGCCAGTAGTTCGGGACTAGCCTACGAGCAGTACTTC,CASSSGLAYEQYF
TRBJ2-5,TRBD2,NA,TRBV27,TGTGCCAGCAGTTTATACGGGAGGGACATAAAGACCCAGTACTTC,CASSLYGRDIKTQYF
TRBJ2-2,NA,NA,TRBV9,TGTGCCAGCAGCGACCAGGGGAACACCGGGGAGCTGTTTTTT,CASSDQGNTGELFF
TRBJ2-3,NA,NA,TRBV5-1,TGCGCCAGCCGGGAGCAGGGAGATACGCAGTATTTT,CASREQGDTQYF
TRBJ2-3,NA,once,TRBV19,TGTGCCAGTAGTATTCGGCAGGGGGGAGATACGCAGTATTTT,CASSIRQGGDTQYF
TRBJ2-2,NA,NA,TRBV11-3,TGTGCCAGCAGCTTAGATGGGGCCCTGAACACCGGGGAGCTGTTTTTT,CASSLDGALNTGELFF
TRBJ2-1,NA,NA,TRBV14,TGTGCCAGCAGCCGCCTTAGACAGAGTTATAATGAGCAGTTCTTC,CASSRLRQSYNEQFF
TRBJ1-2,NA,NA,TRBV20-1,TGCAGTGCTAGAGATTATAATGGCTACACCTTC,CSARDYNGYTF
TRBJ2-1,TRBD1,NA,TRBV7-6,TGTGCCAGCACCATAAACCCTCATAGGGACAGGGAATCTAATGAGCAGTTCTTC,CASTINPHRDRESNEQFF
TRBJ1-1,NA,NA,TRBV4-2,TGTGCCAGCAGCCAAACCGGGACACTCGAAGCTTTCTTT,CASSQTGTLEAFF
TRBJ2-7,TRBD2,NA,TRBV2,TGTGCCAGCGTTCGGGAGGAGATCGCCCACGAGCAGTACTTC,CASVREEIAHEQYF
TRBJ1-1,TRBD1,NA,TRBV28,TGTGCCAGCAGTTTATTTGGGACAGGGACCACTGAAGCTTTCTTT,CASSLFGTGTTEAFF
TRBJ2-6,TRBD1,few,TRBV4-1,TGCGCCAGCAGCCAAACCACAGGGGCTGGGGCCAACGTCCTGACTTTC,CASSQTTGAGANVLTF
TRBJ2-1,NA,NA,TRBV5-5,TGTGCCAGCAGCTTGGCTGCAGGCCACAATGAGCAGTTCTTC,CASSLAAGHNEQFF
TRBJ2-7,NA,NA,TRBV6-4,TGTGCCAGCACTCCCGGGATTAGTTCCTACGAGCAGTACTTC,CASTPGISSYEQYF
TRBJ1-5,TRBD1,NA,TRBV6-5,TGTGCCAGCAGTTGGACAGGGAACCAGCCCCAGCATTTT,CASSWTGNQPQHF
TRBJ2-1,TRBD1,NA,TRBV7-3,TGTGCCAGCAGCCGGGACAGGAACAACAATGAGCAGTTCTTC,CASSRDRNNNEQFF
TRBJ2-3,NA,NA,TRBV5-4,TGTGCCAGCAGGGGTGGACTGAGCACAGATACGCAGTATTTT,CASRGGLSTDTQYF
TRBJ1-1,NA,few,TRBV4-1,TGCGCCAGCAGCCAAGGAAGCCCCCCTGAAGCTTTCTTT,CASSQGSPPEAFF
TRBJ1-5,TRBD1,NA,TRBV19,TGTGCCAGTAGTATACCGACAGGGGGCGGGCAGCCCCAGCATTTT,CASSIPTGGGQPQHF
TRBJ2-1,TRBD2,few,TRBV30,TGTGCCTGGATGTGGGGGAGGGGCCGCAATGAGCAGTTCTTC,CAWMWGRGRNEQFF
TRBJ2-7,NA,once,TRBV6-5,TGTGCCAGCAGTTACTCGAGGGGGTTTTACGAGCAGTACTTC,CASSYSRGFYEQYF
TRBJ2-6,NA,NA,TRBV25-1,TGTGCCAGCAGTAGGGGGGGGTCTGGGGCCAACGTCCTGACTTTC,CASSRGGSGANVLTF
TRBJ1-2,NA,NA,TRBV7-9,TGTGCCAGCAGCTTAGGCAGGGTAAAGGATGGCTACACCTTC,CASSLGRVKDGYTF
TRBJ2-7,NA,NA,TRBV7-8,TGTGCCACCACCCAGTATCGGACAGTCGCCCGTACGGTACGCGAGCAGTACTTC,CATTQYRTVARTVREQYF
TRBJ1-2,TRBD1,NA,TRBV6-5,TGTGCCAGCAGACGACAGGGAGCGCCCAACTATGGCTACACCTTC,CASRRQGAPNYGYTF
TRBJ1-3,NA,NA,TRBV7-6,TGTGCCAGCAGCTTTCAGCGTTCCTCTGGAAACACCATATATTTT,CASSFQRSSGNTIYF
TRBJ2-1,TRBD2,NA,TRBV7-9,TGTGCCAGCAGCTCAACCGCTAGCGGGGCCTCCTACAATGAGCAGTTCTTC,CASSSTASGASYNEQFF
TRBJ2-1,NA,NA,TRBV5-6,TGTGCCAGCAGCTATCTGACGGGAGTCAGCAATGAGCAGTTCTTC,CASSYLTGVSNEQFF
TRBJ2-7,TRBD1,NA,TRBV6-5,TGTGCCAGCAGTTTCGGGACAGGGTCCTACGAGCAGTACTTC,CASSFGTGSYEQYF
TRBJ1-1,TRBD1,few,TRBV5-1,TGCGCCAGCAGCCCAGGGACAGCTGAAGCTTTCTTT,CASSPGTAEAFF
TRBJ1-2,NA,NA,TRBV30,TGTGCCTGGAGTATGGGGGGGACGGGTCCCTATGGCTACACCTTC,CAWSMGGTGPYGYTF
TRBJ2-1,TRBD2,NA,TRBV28,TGTGCCAGCAGTTACCCGGCAGGTAGCGGGACATTTAATGAGCAGTTCTTC,CASSYPAGSGTFNEQFF
TRBJ2-7,NA,NA,TRBV7-9,TGTGCCAGCAGCCTGAGCTCCTACGAGCAGTACTTC,CASSLSSYEQYF
TRBJ2-7,NA,NA,TRBV30,TGTGCCTGGAGTAGGACACGCAAGGCGTACGAGCAGTACTTC,CAWSRTRKAYEQYF
TRBJ2-7,TRBD2,NA,TRBV18,TGTGCCAGCTCACCACTTCAAGCGGGAGCGAACTACGAGCAGTACTTC,CASSPLQAGANYEQYF